This TCR beta chain was captured in a study of T cells in localized non-small cell lung cancer. Regarding the study as a whole: Peak T cell clonality was found in uninvolved adjacent lung, exceeding tumor. Higher adjacent-lung clonality was associated with shorter survival. Because researchers sequenced only one region of the tumor, heterogeneity is still possible. Adjacent lung had a median around 60 of the 100 largest tumor clones.

Remarks on this clone: Its specificity is unknown.

The protocol was immunoSEQ multiplex PCR, while the TCRdb copy is restricted to in-frame clones and leaves out a portion. The profile covers approximately 19,000 clones, with 83% appearing a single time and roughly 4.9% taken by the ten largest. This clonotype was obtained from a man between 40 and 70 years old with stage I lung adenocarcinoma. The sequencing here drew on peripheral blood, taken before any cancer treatment.

The DNA of the CDR3 is TGTGCCAGCAGTGATAAGAACACTGAAGCTTTCTTT. Its translation: CASSDKNTEAFF. The V gene is TRBV25-1, the J gene TRBJ1-1; D gene unclear. The germline gives CDR1 MGHDK, CDR2 SYGVNS. There are 12 residues in the CDR3. Trimming removed 3 bases at V and 1 base at J, with 3 bases between.